A selection of T cell receptor beta chains follows, all from one sample in a study of T cell changes during pregnancy in multiple sclerosis. Profiled with immunoSEQ multiplex PCR; TCRdb holds only in-frame clones, not every one. This table has tens of thousands of clones, approximately 92% appearing once. The sequenced sample was CD4+ T cells from peripheral blood mononuclear cells, obtained in the third trimester of pregnancy. The receptors come from a female donor with multiple sclerosis, enrolled in a pregnancy study. Both conserved end residues are part of each CDR3. A D gene is named only where the DNA matches it firmly. Some rows have no size entry. The others give once, few or many, or a class for an expanded clone.

-,TRBJ2-2,TRBD1,TRBV2,CASRVDRVQAGELFF,TGTGCCAGCAGGGTAGACAGGGTGCAGGCCGGGGAGCTGTTTTTT
-,TRBJ2-3,-,TRBV21-1,CASSKGALRGLGQDTQYF,TGTGCCAGCAGCAAAGGGGCACTAAGGGGACTTGGTCAAGATACGCAGTATTTT
-,TRBJ1-1,-,TRBV5-1,CASSFRDGNTEAFF,TGCGCCAGCAGCTTCAGGGATGGGAACACTGAAGCTTTCTTT
-,TRBJ2-7,TRBD2,TRBV28,CASSPRTSGRAGQYF,TGTGCCAGCAGTCCGCGGACTAGCGGGAGGGCCGGGCAGTACTTC
once,TRBJ2-7,-,TRBV18,CASSTARTATYEQYF,TGTGCCAGCTCAACTGCCCGGACAGCCACCTACGAGCAGTACTTC
-,TRBJ1-1,-,TRBV6-1,CASLPGLGTEAFF,TGTGCCAGCCTCCCGGGGTTAGGAACTGAAGCTTTCTTT
-,TRBJ2-7,TRBD2,TRBV7-2,CASSLYSLAGSYEQYF,TGTGCCAGCAGCTTATATAGTCTAGCGGGAAGTTACGAGCAGTACTTC
few,TRBJ2-3,TRBD2,TRBV7-2,CASRYQAGGTDTQYF,TGTGCCAGCAGGTATCAAGCGGGGGGCACAGATACGCAGTATTTT
-,TRBJ2-7,TRBD2,TRBV29-1,CSATKRGSAQYF,TGCAGCGCTACCAAGCGGGGGTCAGCGCAGTACTTC
-,TRBJ2-3,TRBD2,TRBV28,CAGSGRASDTQYF,TGTGCCGGGAGCGGGAGGGCCAGTGATACGCAGTATTTT
-,TRBJ2-5,TRBD1,TRBV29-1,CSAELTGTGGKSQETQYF,TGCAGCGCTGAACTTACCGGGACAGGGGGCAAGTCCCAAGAGACCCAGTACTTC
-,TRBJ1-1,-,TRBV5-5,CASSPHYGDGAFF,TGTGCCAGCAGCCCCCACTACGGGGATGGAGCTTTCTTT
-,TRBJ2-1,TRBD1,TRBV27,CASSRPVAGGEQFF,TGTGCCAGCAGTCGCCCGGTGGCAGGGGGTGAGCAGTTCTTC
-,TRBJ1-1,-,TRBV7-9,CASSSGAFF,TGTGCCAGCAGCTCGGGAGCTTTCTTT
once,TRBJ2-1,-,TRBV6-5,CASSSTLGQSNEQFF,TGTGCCAGCAGTTCAACTTTAGGACAGAGCAATGAGCAGTTCTTC
-,TRBJ2-5,-,TRBV4-2,CASSASGVPGLIETQYF,TGTGCCAGCAGCGCATCCGGGGTCCCGGGACTCATCGAGACCCAGTACTTC